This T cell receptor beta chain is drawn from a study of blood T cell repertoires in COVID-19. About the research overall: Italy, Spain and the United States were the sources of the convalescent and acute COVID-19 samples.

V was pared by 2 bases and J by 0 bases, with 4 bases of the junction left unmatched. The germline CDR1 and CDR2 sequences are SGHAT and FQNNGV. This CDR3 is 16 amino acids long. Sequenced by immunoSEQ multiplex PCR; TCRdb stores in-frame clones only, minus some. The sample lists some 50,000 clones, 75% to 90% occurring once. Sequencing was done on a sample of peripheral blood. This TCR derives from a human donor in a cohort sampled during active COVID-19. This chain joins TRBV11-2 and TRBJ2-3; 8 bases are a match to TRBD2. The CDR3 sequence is CASSLNGGGSTDTQYF. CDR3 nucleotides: TGTGCCAGCAGCTTAAACGGGGGGGGGAGCACAGATACGCAGTATTTT.